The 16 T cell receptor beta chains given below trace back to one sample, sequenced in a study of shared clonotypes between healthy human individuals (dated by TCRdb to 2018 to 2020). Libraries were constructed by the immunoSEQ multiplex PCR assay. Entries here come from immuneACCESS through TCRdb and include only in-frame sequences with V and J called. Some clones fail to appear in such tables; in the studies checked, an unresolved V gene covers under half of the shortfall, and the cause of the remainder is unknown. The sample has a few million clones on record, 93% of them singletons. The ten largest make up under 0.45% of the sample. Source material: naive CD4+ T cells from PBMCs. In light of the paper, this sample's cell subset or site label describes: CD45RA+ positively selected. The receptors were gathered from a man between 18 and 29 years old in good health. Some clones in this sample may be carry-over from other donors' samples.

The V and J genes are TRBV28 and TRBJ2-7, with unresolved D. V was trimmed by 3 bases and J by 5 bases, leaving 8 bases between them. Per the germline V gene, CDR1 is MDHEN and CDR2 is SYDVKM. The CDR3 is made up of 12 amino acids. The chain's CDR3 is CASSLTPDEQYF. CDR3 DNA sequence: TGTGCCAGCAGTTTGACCCCTGACGAGCAGTACTTC.

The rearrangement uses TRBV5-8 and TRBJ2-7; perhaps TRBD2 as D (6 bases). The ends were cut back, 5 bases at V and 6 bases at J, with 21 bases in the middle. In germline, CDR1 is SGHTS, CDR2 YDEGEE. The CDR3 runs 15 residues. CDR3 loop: CASSYRGTLVSEQYF. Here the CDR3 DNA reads TGTGCCAGCAGTTACCGCGGGACTCTTGTTTCCGAGCAGTACTTC.

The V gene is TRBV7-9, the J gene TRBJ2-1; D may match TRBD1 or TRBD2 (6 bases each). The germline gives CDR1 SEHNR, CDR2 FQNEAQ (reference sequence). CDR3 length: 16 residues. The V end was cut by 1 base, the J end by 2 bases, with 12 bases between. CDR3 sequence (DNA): TGTGCCAGCAGCTTAGGGGGGGCTAGTCCCTACAATGAGCAGTTCTTC. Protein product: CASSLGGASPYNEQFF. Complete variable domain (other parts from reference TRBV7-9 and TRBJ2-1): DTGVSQNPRHKITKRGQNVTFRCDPISEHNRLYWYRQTLGQGPEFLTYFQNEAQLEKSRLLSDRFSAERPKGSFSTLEIQRTEQGDSAMYLCASSLGGASPYNEQFFGPGTRLTVL.

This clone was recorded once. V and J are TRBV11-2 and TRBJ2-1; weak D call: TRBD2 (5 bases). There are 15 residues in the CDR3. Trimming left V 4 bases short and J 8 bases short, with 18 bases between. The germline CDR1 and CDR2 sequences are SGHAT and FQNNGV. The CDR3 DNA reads TGTGCCAGCAGCTCAATAAAAATGAGGGCTCATGAGCAGTTCTTC. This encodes CASSSIKMRAHEQFF.

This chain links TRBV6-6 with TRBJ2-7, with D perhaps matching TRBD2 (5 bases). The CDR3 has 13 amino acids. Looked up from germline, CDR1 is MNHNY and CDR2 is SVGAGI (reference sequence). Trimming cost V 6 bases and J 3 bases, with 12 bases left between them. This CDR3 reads CASSHFGIYEQYF. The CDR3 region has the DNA TGTGCCAGCAGCCACTTCGGGATCTACGAGCAGTACTTC.

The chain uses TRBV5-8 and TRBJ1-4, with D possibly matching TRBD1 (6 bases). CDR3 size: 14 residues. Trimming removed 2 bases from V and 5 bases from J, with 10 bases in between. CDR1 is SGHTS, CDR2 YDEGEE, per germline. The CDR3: CASSLDQGNEKLFF. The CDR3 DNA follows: TGTGCCAGCAGCTTAGATCAGGGGAATGAAAAACTGTTTTTT.

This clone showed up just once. The CDR3 spells CASRLSFSGELFF. The CDR3 DNA is TGTGCCAGCAGGCTAAGTTTTTCCGGGGAGCTGTTTTTT. The chain has TRBV6-6 and TRBJ2-2; D gene ambiguous. The CDR3 is 13 amino acids. In germline, CDR1 is MNHNY, CDR2 SVGAGI (reference sequence). V lost 6 bases and J lost 6, with 11 bases in between.

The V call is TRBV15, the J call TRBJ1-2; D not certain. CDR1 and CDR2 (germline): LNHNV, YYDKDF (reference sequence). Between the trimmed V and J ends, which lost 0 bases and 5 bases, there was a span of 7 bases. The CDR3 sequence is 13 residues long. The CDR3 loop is CATSREREYGYTF. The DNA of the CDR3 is TGTGCCACCAGCAGAGAGCGGGAGTATGGCTACACCTTC.

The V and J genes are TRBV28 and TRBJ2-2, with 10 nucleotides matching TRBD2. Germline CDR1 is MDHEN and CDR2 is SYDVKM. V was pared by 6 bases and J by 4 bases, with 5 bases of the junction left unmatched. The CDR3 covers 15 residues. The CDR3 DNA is TGTGCCAGCAGGAAAAGCGGGAGGGGCACCGGGGAGCTGTTTTTT. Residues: CASRKSGRGTGELFF.

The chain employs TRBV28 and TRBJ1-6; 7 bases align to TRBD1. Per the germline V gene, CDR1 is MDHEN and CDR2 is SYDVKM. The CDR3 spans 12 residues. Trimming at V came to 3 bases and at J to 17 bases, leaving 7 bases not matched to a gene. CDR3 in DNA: TGTGCCAGCAGTTTGTCCCGGGACAGAGTCCACTTT. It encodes CASSLSRDRVHF. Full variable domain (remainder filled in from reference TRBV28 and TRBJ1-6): DVKVTQSSRYLVKRTGEKVFLECVQDMDHENMFWYRQDPGLGLRLIYFSYDVKMKEKGDIPEGYSVSREKKERFSLILESASTNQTSMYLCASSLSRDRVHFGNGTRLTVT.

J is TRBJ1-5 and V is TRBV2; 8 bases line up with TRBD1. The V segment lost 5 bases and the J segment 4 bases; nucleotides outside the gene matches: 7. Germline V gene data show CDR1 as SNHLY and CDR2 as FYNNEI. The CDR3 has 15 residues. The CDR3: CASSLEGDRNQPQHF. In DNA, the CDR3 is TGTGCCAGCAGTCTAGAGGGGGACAGGAATCAGCCCCAGCATTTT.

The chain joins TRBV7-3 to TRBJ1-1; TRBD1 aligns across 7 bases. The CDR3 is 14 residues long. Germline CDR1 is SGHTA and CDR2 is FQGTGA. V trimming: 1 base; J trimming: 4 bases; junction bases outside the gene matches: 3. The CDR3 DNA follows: TGTGCCAGCAGCTTAAAGGGGGCGGGCACTGAAGCTTTCTTT. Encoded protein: CASSLKGAGTEAFF.

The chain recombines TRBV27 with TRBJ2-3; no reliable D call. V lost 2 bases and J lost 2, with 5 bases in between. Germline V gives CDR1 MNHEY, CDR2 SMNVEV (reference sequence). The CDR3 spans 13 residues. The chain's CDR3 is CASSLVDTDTQYF. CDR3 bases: TGTGCCAGCAGTTTAGTGGACACAGATACGCAGTATTTT.

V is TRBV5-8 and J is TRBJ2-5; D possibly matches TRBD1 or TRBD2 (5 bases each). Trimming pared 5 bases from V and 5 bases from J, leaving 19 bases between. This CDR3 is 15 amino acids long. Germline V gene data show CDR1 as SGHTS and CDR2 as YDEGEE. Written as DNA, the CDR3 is TGTGCCAGCAGTCTGACCGGGACGCTCGGGGAGACCCAGTACTTC. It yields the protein CASSLTGTLGETQYF.

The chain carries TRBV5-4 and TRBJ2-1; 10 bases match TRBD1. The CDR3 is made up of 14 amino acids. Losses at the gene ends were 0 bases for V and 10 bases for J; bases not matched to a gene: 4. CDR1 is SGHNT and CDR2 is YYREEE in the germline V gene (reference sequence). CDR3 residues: CASSLAGQGREQFF. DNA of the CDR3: TGTGCCAGCAGCTTGGCGGGACAGGGGAGAGAGCAGTTCTTC.

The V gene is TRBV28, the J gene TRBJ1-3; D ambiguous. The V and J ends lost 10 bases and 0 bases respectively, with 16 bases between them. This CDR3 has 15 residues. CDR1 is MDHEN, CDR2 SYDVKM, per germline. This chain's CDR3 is CATRGSTDSGNTIYF. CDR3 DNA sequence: TGTGCCACCAGAGGTTCGACGGACTCTGGAAACACCATATATTTT.